This T cell receptor beta chain is drawn from a study of cytomegalovirus exposure and HLA in healthy donors. A multiplex PCR was run with 60 Vbeta primers and 13 Jbeta primers. This table comes from immunoSEQ multiplex PCR, and its TCRdb copy is limited to in-frame clones, with some not included. The table shows some 120,000 clones, with about four fifths occurring only once. V shed 5 bases and J 0 bases; nucleotides not matched to a gene: 10. Per the germline V gene, CDR1 is MNHEY and CDR2 is SMNVEV (reference sequence). The CDR3 is made up of 17 amino acids. This TCR derives from a woman aged 55 to 70 in good health and CMV-seropositive. The rearrangement links TRBV27 to TRBJ2-1, with 7 bases that match TRBD2. The specimen was PBMCs. CDR3 sequence reads: CASSTPQRDPSYNEQFF. The CDR3 nucleotides are TGTGCCAGCAGTACCCCCCAGCGGGATCCCTCCTACAATGAGCAGTTCTTC.